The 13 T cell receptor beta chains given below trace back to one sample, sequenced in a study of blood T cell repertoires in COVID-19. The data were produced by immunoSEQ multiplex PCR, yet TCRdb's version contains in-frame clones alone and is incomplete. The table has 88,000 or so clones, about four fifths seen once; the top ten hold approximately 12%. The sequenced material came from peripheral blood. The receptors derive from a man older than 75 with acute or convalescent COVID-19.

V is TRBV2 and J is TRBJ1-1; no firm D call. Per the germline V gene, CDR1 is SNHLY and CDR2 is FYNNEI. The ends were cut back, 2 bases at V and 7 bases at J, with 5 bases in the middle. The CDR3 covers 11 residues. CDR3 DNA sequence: TGTGCCAGCAGTGAACTCCGTGAAGCTTTCTTT. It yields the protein CASSELREAFF.

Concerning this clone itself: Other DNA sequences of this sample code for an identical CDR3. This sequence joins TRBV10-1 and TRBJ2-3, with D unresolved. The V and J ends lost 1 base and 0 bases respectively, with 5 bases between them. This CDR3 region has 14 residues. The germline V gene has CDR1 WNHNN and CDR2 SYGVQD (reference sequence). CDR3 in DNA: TGCGCCAGCAGTGAGTTGGCTAGCACAGATACGCAGTATTTT. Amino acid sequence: CASSELASTDTQYF.

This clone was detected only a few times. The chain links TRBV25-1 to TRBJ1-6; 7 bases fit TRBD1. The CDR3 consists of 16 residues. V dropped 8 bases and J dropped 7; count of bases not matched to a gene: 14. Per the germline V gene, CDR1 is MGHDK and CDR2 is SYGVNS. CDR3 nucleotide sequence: TGTGCCAGCGCTGGCCAATACAGGGGTAAGAATTCACCCCTCCACTTT. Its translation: CASAGQYRGKNSPLHF.

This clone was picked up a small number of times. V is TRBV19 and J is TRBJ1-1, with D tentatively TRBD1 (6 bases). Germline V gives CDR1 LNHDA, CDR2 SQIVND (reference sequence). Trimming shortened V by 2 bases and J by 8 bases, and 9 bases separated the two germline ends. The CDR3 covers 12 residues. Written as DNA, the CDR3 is TGTGCCAGTAGTATACTCGGACAGGAAGCTTTCTTT. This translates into CASSILGQEAFF.

The CDR3 region is CASAETGMNTEAFF. As DNA, the CDR3 is TGTGCCAGCGCTGAGACGGGGATGAACACTGAAGCTTTCTTT. V gene TRBV11-1 combines with J gene TRBJ1-1; D uncertain. Trimming pared 8 bases from V and 0 bases from J, leaving 13 bases between. Germline CDR1 SGHAT, CDR2 FQDESV (reference sequence). This CDR3 is 14 amino acids long.

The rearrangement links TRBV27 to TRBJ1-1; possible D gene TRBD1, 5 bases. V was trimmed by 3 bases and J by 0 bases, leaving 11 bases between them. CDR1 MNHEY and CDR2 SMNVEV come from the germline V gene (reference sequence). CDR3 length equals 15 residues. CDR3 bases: TGTGCCAGCAGTTTCATGGGGGAGGTGAACACTGAAGCTTTCTTT. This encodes CASSFMGEVNTEAFF.

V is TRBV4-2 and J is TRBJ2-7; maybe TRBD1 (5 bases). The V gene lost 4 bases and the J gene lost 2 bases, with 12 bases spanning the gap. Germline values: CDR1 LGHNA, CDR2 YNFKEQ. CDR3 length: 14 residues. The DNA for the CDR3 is TGTGCCAGCAGCCGGCAGGGAAGGGCCTACGAGCAGTACTTC. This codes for CASSRQGRAYEQYF.

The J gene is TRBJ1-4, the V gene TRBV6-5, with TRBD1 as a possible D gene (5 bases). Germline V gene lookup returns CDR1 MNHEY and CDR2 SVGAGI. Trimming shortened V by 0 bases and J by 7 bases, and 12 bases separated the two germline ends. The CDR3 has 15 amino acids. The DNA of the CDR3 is TGTGCCAGCAGTTACTCCCGGGGGGGGAGTGAAAAACTGTTTTTT. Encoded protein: CASSYSRGGSEKLFF.

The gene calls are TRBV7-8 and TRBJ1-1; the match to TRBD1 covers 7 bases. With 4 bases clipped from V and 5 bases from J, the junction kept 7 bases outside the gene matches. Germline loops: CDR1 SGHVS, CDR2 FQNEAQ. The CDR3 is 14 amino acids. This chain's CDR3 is CASSYTTGWTEAFF. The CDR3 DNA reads TGTGCCAGCAGCTACACGACAGGGTGGACTGAAGCTTTCTTT. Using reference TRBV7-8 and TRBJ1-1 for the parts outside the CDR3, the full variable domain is GAGVSQSPRYKVAKRGQDVALRCDPISGHVSLFWYQQALGQGPEFLTYFQNEAQLDKSGLPSDRFFAERPEGSVSTLKIQRTQQEDSAVYLCASSYTTGWTEAFFGQGTRLTVV.

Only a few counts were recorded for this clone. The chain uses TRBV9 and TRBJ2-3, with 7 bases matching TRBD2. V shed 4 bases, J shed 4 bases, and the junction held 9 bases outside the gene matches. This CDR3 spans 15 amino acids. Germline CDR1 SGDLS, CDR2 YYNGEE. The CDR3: CASSHGLDEADTQYF. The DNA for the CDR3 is TGTGCCAGCAGCCACGGACTAGATGAGGCAGATACGCAGTATTTT.

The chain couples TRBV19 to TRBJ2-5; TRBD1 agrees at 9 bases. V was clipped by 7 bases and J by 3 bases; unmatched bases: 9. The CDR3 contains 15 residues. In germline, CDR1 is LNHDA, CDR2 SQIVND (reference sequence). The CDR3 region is CASTRVGQGKETQYF. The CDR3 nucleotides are TGTGCCAGTACCCGGGTAGGACAGGGGAAAGAGACCCAGTACTTC.

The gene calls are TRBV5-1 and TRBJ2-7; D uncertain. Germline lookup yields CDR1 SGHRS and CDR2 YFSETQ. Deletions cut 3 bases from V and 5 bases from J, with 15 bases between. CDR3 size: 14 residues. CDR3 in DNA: TGCGCCAGCAGCTATGATGGTTCTACCCACGAGCAGTACTTC. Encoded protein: CASSYDGSTHEQYF.

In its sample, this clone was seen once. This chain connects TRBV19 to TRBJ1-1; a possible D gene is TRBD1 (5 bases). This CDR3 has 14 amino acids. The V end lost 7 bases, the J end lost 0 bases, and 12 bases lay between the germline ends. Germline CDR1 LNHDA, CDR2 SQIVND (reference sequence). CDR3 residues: CASIGGLVNTEAFF. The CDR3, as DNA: TGTGCCAGTATCGGGGGACTTGTGAACACTGAAGCTTTCTTT.